The 22 T cell receptor beta chains given below trace back to one sample, sequenced in a study of blood T cell repertoires in COVID-19. TCRdb keeps only in-frame clones here, not all; method: immunoSEQ multiplex PCR. In the table there are about 66,000 clones, roughly 84% of which are singletons. Sequencing input: peripheral blood. The receptors originated from a man in his fifties with active COVID-19.

In DNA, the CDR3 is TGTGCCACTAGACAGGGGGCCACAGATACGCAGTATTTT. Protein product: CATRQGATDTQYF. V gene TRBV24-1 combines with J gene TRBJ2-3; 10 bases align to TRBD1. The V segment lost 10 bases and the J segment 2 bases; nucleotides outside the gene matches: 2. The CDR3 is 13 amino acids. Germline V gene lookup returns CDR1 KGHDR and CDR2 SFDVKD.

This clone was seen only a few times. This chain joins TRBV7-9 and TRBJ2-7, with a tentative D call TRBD1 (5 bases). The CDR3 has 13 residues. The germline V gene encodes CDR1 SEHNR and CDR2 FQNEAQ (reference sequence). The ends were cut back, 1 base at V and 4 bases at J, with 8 bases in the middle. Here the CDR3 reads CASSLGRAYEQYF. The CDR3 DNA is TGTGCCAGCAGCTTAGGCAGGGCTTACGAGCAGTACTTC.

V usage is TRBV19 and J usage is TRBJ2-7; 8 nucleotides agree with TRBD1. From germline, CDR1 is LNHDA and CDR2 SQIVND (reference sequence). The V gene end was trimmed by 4 bases and the J gene end by 1 base; junction bases not matched to a gene: 3. The CDR3 is made up of 14 amino acids. The CDR3 protein is CASSTGQGSYEQYF. CDR3 in DNA: TGTGCCAGTAGTACAGGACAGGGTTCCTACGAGCAGTACTTC.

The rearrangement links TRBV19 to TRBJ1-2; no clear D. This CDR3 region has 14 residues. CDR1 is LNHDA, CDR2 SQIVND, per germline (reference sequence). V was clipped by 4 bases and J by 2 bases, with 11 bases between them. In DNA form, the CDR3 reads TGTGCCAGTAGTACCCACCTCCAGAACTATGGCTACACCTTC. Amino acids: CASSTHLQNYGYTF.

V and J are TRBV5-1 and TRBJ1-4, with D unclear. The V and J ends lost 0 bases and 6 bases respectively, with 6 bases between them. Germline V gene lookup returns CDR1 SGHRS and CDR2 YFSETQ. The CDR3 sequence is 13 residues long. The DNA for the CDR3 is TGCGCCAGCAGCTTGGATTTAGATGAAAAACTGTTTTTT. Encoded protein: CASSLDLDEKLFF.

The chain uses TRBV12-3 or TRBV12-4 and TRBJ1-1; D possibly corresponds to TRBD1 (5 bases). The CDR3 is 12 residues long. V dropped 5 bases and J dropped 8 bases, with 12 bases sitting between them. The CDR3: CASSLGLPEAFF. For the CDR3, the DNA is TGTGCCAGCAGTCTGGGACTTCCAGAAGCTTTCTTT.

The gene calls are TRBV7-2 and TRBJ2-3; no firm D call. The CDR3 length is 16 residues. The V end lost 5 bases, the J end lost 2 bases, and 17 bases lay between the germline ends. Looked up from germline, CDR1 is SGHTA and CDR2 is FQGNSA. CDR3 DNA sequence: TGTGCCAGCAGCCCACCGGAGATCCGACCCACAGATACGCAGTATTTT. Protein product: CASSPPEIRPTDTQYF.

This chain uses TRBV19 with TRBJ1-4, with a tentative D call TRBD1 (6 bases). Germline lookup yields CDR1 LNHDA and CDR2 SQIVND (reference sequence). CDR3 length: 15 amino acids. V shed 9 bases and J shed 4 bases, with 18 bases lying between them. For the CDR3, the DNA is TGTGCCAGCCACGAGGGGGGGAACCTTAATGAAAAACTGTTTTTT. Its translation is CASHEGGNLNEKLFF.

V gene TRBV2 combines with J gene TRBJ1-1; D is possibly TRBD1 (6 bases). Trimming pared 6 bases from V and 1 base from J, leaving 9 bases between. Germline V gene data show CDR1 as SNHLY and CDR2 as FYNNEI. The CDR3 length is 13 residues. This chain's CDR3 is CASSWTANTEAFF. The CDR3 nucleotides are TGTGCCAGCAGCTGGACAGCGAACACTGAAGCTTTCTTT.

This clone was seen a handful of times. V usage is TRBV19 and J usage is TRBJ1-1; D is possibly TRBD1 (6 bases). The CDR3 consists of 14 residues. Germline loops: CDR1 LNHDA, CDR2 SQIVND (reference sequence). V lost 3 bases and J 5 bases, leaving 13 bases between the germline ends. CDR3 in amino acids: CASSIWGLRTEAFF. In DNA form, the CDR3 reads TGTGCCAGTAGTATCTGGGGGCTGCGAACTGAAGCTTTCTTT.

The J gene is TRBJ2-7, the V gene TRBV6-6, with D perhaps TRBD1 (5 bases). Germline-derived CDR1 and CDR2 are MNHNY and SVGAGI (reference sequence). The CDR3 runs to 12 residues. V lost 2 bases and J 6 bases, leaving 8 bases between the germline ends. The CDR3 coding sequence is TGTGCCAGCAGTTACACAGGCATCGAGCAGTACTTC. This translates into CASSYTGIEQYF.

The chain employs TRBV7-8 and TRBJ1-3; D gene unclear. The CDR3 consists of 13 residues. Trimming shortened V by 2 bases and J by 4 bases, and 6 bases separated the two germline ends. The germline gives CDR1 SGHVS, CDR2 FQNEAQ. DNA for the CDR3: TGTGCCAGCAGCTTATTCGTCGGAAACACCATATATTTT. The encoded protein is CASSLFVGNTIYF.

V is TRBV27 and J is TRBJ1-1, with 12 bases identical to TRBD1. CDR1 and CDR2 (germline): MNHEY, SMNVEV (reference sequence). The CDR3 consists of 18 residues. The ends lost 3 bases at V and 1 base at J; junction bases unmatched: 9. The CDR3 is CASSFRGQGAKRNTEAFF. The CDR3 nucleotides are TGTGCCAGCAGTTTCAGGGGACAGGGGGCTAAGAGGAACACTGAAGCTTTCTTT.

This clone was seen once. J is TRBJ1-1 and V is TRBV7-8; the match to TRBD1 covers 10 bases. Unmatched junction bases numbered 7, after V lost 3 bases and J lost 9 bases. CDR1 is SGHVS and CDR2 is FQNEAQ in the germline V gene. The CDR3 is made up of 14 amino acids. CDR3 amino acids: CASSFRQGAIQAFF. In nucleotides, the CDR3 is TGTGCCAGCAGCTTTAGACAGGGGGCGATTCAAGCTTTCTTT.

The rearrangement uses TRBV24-1 and TRBJ1-1; D is unclear. The CDR3 is 13 residues long. V was trimmed by 5 bases and J by 1 base, leaving 7 bases between them. Germline lookup yields CDR1 KGHDR and CDR2 SFDVKD. The CDR3 region has the DNA TGTGCCACCAGTGCCCTCGGGAACACTGAAGCTTTCTTT. Translation: CATSALGNTEAFF.

The chain employs TRBV4-2 and TRBJ2-3; TRBD2 matches 10 bases. After removal of 2 bases from V and 0 bases from J, the junction contained 2 bases not matched to a gene. This CDR3 comprises 16 residues. Germline CDR1 reads LGHNA; CDR2 reads YNFKEQ. The CDR3 region is CASSQIAGGSTDTQYF. As DNA, the CDR3 is TGTGCCAGCAGCCAAATAGCGGGAGGTAGCACAGATACGCAGTATTTT.

The chain couples TRBV5-4 to TRBJ2-1, with D possibly TRBD1 on 5 matching bases. The CDR3 consists of 15 residues. Germline V gene sequence: CDR1 SGHNT, CDR2 YYREEE (reference sequence). V was clipped by 4 bases and J by 4 bases, with 15 bases between them. CDR3 amino acids: CASSPPGSMYNEQFF. The CDR3 DNA sequence: TGTGCCAGCAGCCCTCCAGGGTCTATGTACAATGAGCAGTTCTTC. Supplemented by reference TRBV5-4 and TRBJ2-1, the full variable domain reads ETGVTQSPTHLIKTRGQQVTLRCSSQSGHNTVSWYQQALGQGPQFIFQYYREEENGRGNFPPRFSGLQFPNYSSELNVNALELDDSALYLCASSPPGSMYNEQFFGPGTRLTVL.

The chain employs TRBV6-5 and TRBJ2-2, with 9 bases fitting TRBD2. The CDR3 runs to 15 residues. The V and J ends lost 6 bases and 3 bases, in that order; junction bases with no gene match: 5. The germline CDR1 and CDR2 sequences are MNHEY and SVGAGI. The CDR3 DNA reads TGTGCCAGCAGGAGGTCTAGCGGGGACACCGGGGAGCTGTTTTTT. Protein sequence: CASRRSSGDTGELFF.

V gene TRBV7-2 combines with J gene TRBJ2-3, with D tentatively TRBD1 (5 bases). The CDR3 totals 15 residues. Trimming shortened V by 6 bases and J by 1 base, and 14 bases separated the two germline ends. Germline V lookup: CDR1 SGHTA, CDR2 FQGNSA. The CDR3 spells CASSTGPRGTDTQYF. The DNA for the CDR3 is TGTGCCAGCAGTACAGGCCCTAGGGGCACAGATACGCAGTATTTT.

The chain couples TRBV24-1 to TRBJ1-2, with 8 bases fitting TRBD1. CDR1 is KGHDR and CDR2 is SFDVKD in the germline V gene. With 0 bases clipped from V and 2 bases from J, the junction kept 4 bases outside the gene matches. This CDR3 spans 16 amino acids. Here the CDR3 reads CATSDLQTGANYGYTF. CDR3 in DNA: TGTGCCACCAGTGATTTGCAGACAGGGGCGAACTATGGCTACACCTTC.

The chain's CDR3 is CASRNDRGQAFF. The DNA of the CDR3 is TGTGCCAGCAGAAACGACAGGGGGCAGGCTTTCTTT. The chain joins TRBV6-5 to TRBJ1-1; 10 bases are a match to TRBD1. V was pared by 6 bases and J by 11 bases, with 6 bases of the junction left unmatched. This CDR3 contains 12 residues. Germline V gene data show CDR1 as MNHEY and CDR2 as SVGAGI.

The V and J genes are TRBV5-4 and TRBJ1-5, with D hard to call. The V gene's germline CDR1 is SGHNT and CDR2 YYREEE (reference sequence). The CDR3 length is 15 residues. V was shortened by 4 bases and J by 6 bases, with 17 bases between the two germline ends. DNA of the CDR3: TGTGCCAGCAGCATCTCGCCGTACTCGGGTCAGCCCCAGCATTTT. Its protein is CASSISPYSGQPQHF.